This T cell receptor (beta chain) derives from a study of tumor-infiltrating lymphocytes in oesophageal squamous cell carcinoma. This clonotype has only a few counts. Unmatched junction bases numbered 12, after V lost 6 bases and J lost 8 bases. The CDR3 covers 14 residues. Per the germline V gene, CDR1 is SGHRS and CDR2 is YFSETQ. TCRdb used MiXCR to reprocess the PCR reads, holding one entry per CDR3 protein. The repertoire holds approximately 7,800 distinct CDR3 sequences, with around 14% as singletons. The specimen was blood. J is TRBJ1-2 and V is TRBV5-1; 8 bases line up with TRBD1. The TCR comes from a male donor with esophageal squamous cell carcinoma. The DNA of the CDR3 is TGCGCCAGCACATTGACAGGGGCGACGGCGGGCTACACCTTC. Translation gives CASTLTGATAGYTF.